This T cell receptor (beta chain) was retrieved from a study of cytomegalovirus exposure and HLA in healthy donors (dated 2017 in TCRdb). Broadly, across the study: An earlier analysis of roughly 570 of the donors reported approximately 260 Gb of sequence data and about 120 million unique TCR beta sequences obtained from around 170 million T cells. An early release covering some 640 HLA-typed donors comprised roughly 300 gigabases of sequencing data and tens of millions of unique TCR sequences. Besides the first cohort of 666 subjects, a separate validation cohort made up of roughly 120 different subjects was used. A later analysis re-examined previously published TCR beta repertoires from 610 or so donors and added high-resolution HLA genotyping to investigate patterns of TCR occurrence. Of the 300 to 500 genotyped donors, over 80% were placed in the genetic ancestry cluster associated with self-reported Caucasian donors. The study aimed to test whether signatures of past pathogen exposure could be identified by cataloging public T cell receptors. Every discovery cohort repertoire had been produced on one sequencing platform. A handful of DR-DQ haplotypes were treated as single units for association and clustering because of strong linkage in the cohort. To predict cytomegalovirus infection status, the study brought together high-throughput TCR immunosequencing, statistical association of individual TCRs with disease status, and machine learning. Rather than drawing on any new phenotypic data, the later analysis identified candidate immune exposures from TCR beta sequences and the way those sequences occurred across donors. HLA typing included class I and class II loci at four-digit resolution. In an earlier analysis of 550 to 700 of the donors, high-throughput TCR beta sequencing was used to judge whether each TCR beta V gene segment behaved as functional or pseudogenic. Genome-wide SNP genotypes for about 55% of the roughly 670 donors were used in a later genetic analysis, which treated that subset as a discovery cohort. Typing coverage varied by locus: about 629-640 donors for A, B, C, DRB1 and DQB1; approximately 500 for DQA1; about 590 for DPA1; roughly 450 for DPB1. Donor age, sex, ethnicity and CMV serostatus were compiled alongside the repertoire data. Across some 400 genotyped donors of the cohort, an average of approximately 240,000 unique TCR beta nucleotide sequences per donor were sequenced, and 15% to 20% of those sequences were non-productive. The study profiled the T cell repertoires of 500 to 800 subjects by immunosequencing and related them to cytomegalovirus serostatus. Overall study results and their limits: A further reported finding was that TCR beta sequences accurately predicted the HLA-A and HLA-B alleles for most subjects in the first cohort. Linkage disequilibrium might explain the correlated functional status among segregating V segments, but an unknown experimental factor could not be ruled out. In a later genetic analysis, fewer N-insertions in productive TCRs were reported among donors in an Asian-associated ancestry cluster than the 666-donor mean. The 87-base-pair reads could not distinguish some IMGT-functional V segments, including TRBV6-2 and TRBV6-3, so those segments were excluded. The only immune exposure information available for the cohort was CMV serostatus. A later analysis associated 16,951 TCR beta sequences with specific HLA alleles at a false discovery rate of 0.05. In vitro tests confirmed that a few of the cytomegalovirus-associated TCR beta chains recognize cytomegalovirus antigens. In a later analysis, the rate of TCR association differed among HLA loci, with DRB1 alleles having the most associated TCRs and HLA-C alleles having the fewest. Because HLA typing was unavailable for some donors at each locus, only the typed subset was used in association tests. A cluster of highly shared sequence variants was judged likely to represent a technical artifact of the sequencing pipeline. In a later analysis, HLA-associated TCR beta chains showed more clonal expansion and lower generation probabilities than non-associated chains that were equally common. Because counts were too low, 15 or so rarely observed V segments, including chromosome 9 orphons, were excluded from the earlier analysis of 587 of the donors. According to a later analysis, most CMV-associated TCR beta chains appeared to be HLA-restricted, and the HLA associations seemed to be driven largely by CMV exposure. An association between a missense DCLRE1C variant and V-gene and J-gene trimming of TCR beta chains was found in a later genetic analysis and replicated in an independent cohort. Roughly uniform sequencing depth across donors was assumed in presence/absence analyses, although this assumption may not hold. Assigning TCR associations to individual alleles was difficult when HLA alleles, especially DR and DQ, strongly co-occurred. In both the original and validation cohorts, the classifier was reported to diagnose cytomegalovirus status with high specificity and sensitivity. In an earlier analysis of about 600 of the donors, most TCR beta V segments appeared in productive rearrangements about 90% or about 30% of the time, broadly matching IMGT annotations. According to the authors, the approach could potentially be generalized to other disease states and immunological phenotypes. In a later analysis, several top co-occurrence clusters were reported to appear linked to parvovirus B19, influenza, CMV and Epstein-Barr virus. Only TCR beta chains were sequenced in this cohort, and the absence of alpha or paired-chain data limited detectable features. A total of 150 to 200 TCR beta chains were listed by the study as associated with cytomegalovirus. While some public TCRs were present in many individuals, most TCR sequences turned up only very rarely across donors.

As for this clone: This clone's antigen is unknown. No base qualities exist here, and no much larger clone lies one base off it.

Trimming takes 6 bases from V and 4 bases from J, and the germline ends sit 12 bases apart. Via the germline V gene, CDR1 is MRHNA and CDR2 SNTAGT. The CDR3 covers 14 residues, taking in both the cysteine and the phenylalanine. Of all the DNA, just the CDR3 is kept, 42 bases in frame from base 1. The cohort was made up of around 720 healthy bone marrow donors. All cohort members were sampled while nominally healthy, although unrecorded immune exposures were likely present. The donor tested CMV seronegative, placing the donor among the 350 or so seronegative members of the cohort. Each donor provided a peripheral blood sample, and peripheral blood mononuclear cells were used for TCR beta sequencing. Genomic DNA extraction from the blood cell samples was performed with the Qiagen DNeasy Blood Extraction Kit. The method behind the library was the immunoSEQ multiplex PCR assay. The multiplex PCR relied on a mix of 60 forward primers for TCR Vbeta segments and 13 reverse primers for TCR Jbeta segments. The CDR3 region of rearranged TCR beta genes was amplified from genomic DNA by a multiplex PCR assay. The amplified TCR beta libraries were sequenced on the Illumina HiSeq System as 87-base-pair reads. The source study handled its data this way. Across the 500 to 750 repertoires, a later analysis counted 75 million to 90 million unique TCR beta chains, 9.5 million to 12 million of which were shared by at least two donors. Raw reads were error-corrected and collapsed into unique sequences by a nearest-neighbor algorithm in which closely related sequences were merged to remove PCR and sequencing errors. CDR3 sequences were aligned to IMGT reference sequences to assign V, D and J gene segments. For a sequence to be retained, at least a six-nucleotide match to both a V gene segment and a J gene segment was required. A rearrangement counted as productive if the CDR3 had no stop codons and remained in frame with V and J, and every other rearrangement counted as non-productive. Following IMGT convention, CDR3 was defined as the stretch from the second conserved V-encoded cysteine to the conserved J-encoded phenylalanine. Sequences without an unambiguous match to a single V gene segment were excluded from the earlier analysis of a few hundred of the donors. In an earlier analysis of approximately 590 of the donors, a V segment was called functional when productive rearrangements were above 56.7%, and segregating when the standard deviation between donors exceeded 5%. A statistical classification framework was developed to diagnose cytomegalovirus status using the catalog of TCR beta chain sequences. V and J gene assignment, in a later analysis, came from comparing TCR nucleotide sequences with IMGT/GENE-DB human TR gene sequences. The TCRdist pipeline was used in a later analysis to assign CDR3 sequences and most-parsimonious VDJ recombination scenarios. In a later analysis, every TCR beta chain was defined by the combination of its CDR3 amino acid sequence and its V-gene family, and reads without a unique V-gene family were dropped. In a later analysis, fewer than 600 highly shared, low-generation-probability nucleotide sequences were removed to address suspected cross-contamination and a sequencing artifact. In a later analysis, a clonal expansion index was calculated for each public chain from normalized within-repertoire ranks of inferred template counts. In a later analysis, generation probabilities were computed using a VDJ recombination model fitted to out-of-frame rearrangements, and the results were checked against IGoR. In a later analysis, TCR-TCR, TCR-HLA and TCR-CMV co-occurrence was scored with hypergeometric tests, and a repertoire-size bias correction was applied to TCR pairs. In a later analysis, false discovery rates were estimated by permuting HLA or CMV assignments 20 times. In a later analysis, co-occurring TCRs were grouped using DBSCAN, and TCRdist sequence similarity was added for clustering within HLA-allele-positive subsets. Repertoires with fewer than 30,000 or more than 120,000 public chains were left out of co-occurrence clustering, as were four to six repertoires with anomalous nucleotide sharing. TCRdb carries this immuneACCESS record with in-frame sequences only. Its versions omit some clonotypes, under half of them owing to an unresolved V gene in the studies checked, with the rest unexplained. The DNA gave D and trimming, while V, J and clone size come from that table. The sample table holds approximately 150,000 clones, of which around 77% were seen once. About 1% of the sample rests with the top ten.

The chain joins TRBV6-4 to TRBJ2-2; a tentative D match to TRBD2 spans 5 bases. The sequenced material came from PBMCs. This clonotype was obtained from a woman aged 55-69 years in good health and CMV-seronegative. For the CDR3, the sequence is CASRSEGGTGELFF. The sequence in DNA is TGTGCCAGCAGGAGTGAGGGTGGCACCGGGGAGCTGTTTTTT.